This TCR beta chain appears in the sequencing data of a study of T cells in Graves' hyperthyroidism and ophthalmopathy. The length of the CDR3 is 13 residues. Germline values: CDR1 SNHLY, CDR2 FYNNEI. Trimming cost V 8 bases and J 4 bases, with 12 bases left between them. Subjects with ophthalmopathy showed a Clinical Activity Score no lower than 3, a NOSPECS grade no lower than 4, and a duration shorter than 3 months. Whole-study findings and limits: Separating ophthalmopathy from stable hyperthyroidism was achieved by a 13 V-J model. In the blood, most expanded thyroid clonotypes above 0.001 appeared as well.

Amplification targeted TCR beta CDR3 regions from RNA transcripts. During a first-round RT-PCR of the TCR CDR3, the HTBI primer set was used. TCRdb called the multiplex PCR reads again in MiXCR, with one record for every CDR3 protein. The data hold some 320,000 distinct CDR3 sequences, with roughly an eighth observed a single time. This clonotype has a handful of counts. Its antigen is as yet unknown. The sequence was collected from a woman aged 40-49 years with Graves' ophthalmopathy. Sequenced input: blood. The V and J genes are TRBV2 and TRBJ1-5; no clear D gene. The CDR3 reads CASGDDWNQPQHF. CDR3 coding DNA: TGTGCCAGCGGGGATGATTGGAATCAGCCCCAGCATTTT.